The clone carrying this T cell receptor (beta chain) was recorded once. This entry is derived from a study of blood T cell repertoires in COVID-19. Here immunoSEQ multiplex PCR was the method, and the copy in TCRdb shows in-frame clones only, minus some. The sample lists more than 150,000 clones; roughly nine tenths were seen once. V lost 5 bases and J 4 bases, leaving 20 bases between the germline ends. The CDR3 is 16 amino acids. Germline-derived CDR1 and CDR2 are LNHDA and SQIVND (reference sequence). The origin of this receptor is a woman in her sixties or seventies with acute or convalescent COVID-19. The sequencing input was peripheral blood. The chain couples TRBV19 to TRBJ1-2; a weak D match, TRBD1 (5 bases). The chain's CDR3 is CASSAPDSATFYGYTF. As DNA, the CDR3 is TGTGCCAGTAGTGCCCCCGACAGCGCTACCTTCTATGGCTACACCTTC.